This T cell receptor beta chain emerged from a study of a mutant IDH1 vaccine in newly diagnosed glioma. Whole-study context: Therapy received beforehand was radiotherapy, temozolomide, or both, with most patients given both. General observations from the study: Variations in leading peripheral T cell clonotypes appeared to have no connection with pseudoprogression.

Profiled with immunoSEQ multiplex PCR; TCRdb holds only in-frame clones, not every one. The table includes about 36,000 clones, about four fifths detected once. A remark on this clone: The target antigen is unknown.

Time point given: week 11, during vaccination. Mutant IDH1 20-mer peptide, at 300 ug, made up each vaccine dose, with topical imiquimod. The study enrolled donors with new WHO grade 3 or 4 IDH1-mutant, ATRX-lost astrocytomas. Sequencing was performed on peripheral blood mononuclear cells (PBMCs), taken from a glioma patient whose treatment included an IDH1 peptide vaccine. This clonotype was sampled from a woman in her thirties with glioma. Some clones in this sample may be carry-over from other donors' samples.

The CDR3 sequence: CASSVEGGGDEKLFF. The CDR3 nucleotides are TGTGCCAGCAGCGTAGAAGGGGGGGGAGATGAAAAACTGTTTTTT. The genes are TRBV9 and TRBJ1-4, with D possibly TRBD1 on 6 matching bases. Germline V gene data show CDR1 as SGDLS and CDR2 as YYNGEE. V was clipped by 0 bases and J by 6 bases, with 12 bases between them. The CDR3 runs to 15 residues.